The T cell receptor (beta chain) described here comes from a study of blood T cells in healthy people across ages. Overall study findings and caveats: Both naive CD4+ cell counts and diversity were greater in long-lived donors than in aged donors.

The germline CDR1 and CDR2 sequences are SQVTM and ANQGSEA. CDR3 size: 17 residues. V lost 0 bases, J lost 0 bases, and 18 bases lay in between. This clonotype was counted ten times or more. Its antigen is as yet unknown. A second PCR of roughly 7 to 11 cycles used a sample-barcoded 5' primer and a J-beta primer mix. A 12-random-nucleotide template-switch adaptor tagged each cDNA molecule. TCRdb re-analysed the 5' RACE reads in MiXCR, keeping a single row per CDR3 protein. The sample has approximately 1.5 million distinct CDR3 sequences; 30% to 35% are singletons. This sequence originates from a woman in her twenties or thirties in good health. The rearrangement joins TRBV29-1 to TRBJ2-7; D might be TRBD2 (6 bases). The specimen was blood. This CDR3 reads CSVEDPDNRGASYEQYF. CDR3 nucleotide sequence: TGCAGCGTTGAAGACCCGGACAACCGCGGGGCCTCCTACGAGCAGTACTTC.